This T cell receptor (beta chain) was found in a study of T-cell reconstitution after alpha-beta-depleted transplantation in children. Regarding the study as a whole: By one year post-transplant, T-cell counts and diversity largely arose from T cells that were newly produced. Reported findings indicate that, about two months after transplant, alpha-beta T cells came from several hundred expanded clones, which were derived from non-depleted graft cells.

V shed 4 bases and J shed 4 bases, with 10 bases lying between them. Per the germline V gene, CDR1 is WSHSY and CDR2 is SAAADI. This CDR3 is built from 13 residues. This sample's TCRbeta library carried unique molecular identifier barcodes. From the PCR reads, TCRdb called clonotypes with MiXCR, one entry per CDR3 protein. The sample includes roughly 570,000 distinct CDR3 sequences, approximately 30% seen only once; the top ten take around 36%. Of note for this clonotype: The antigen is undetermined.

Sequences were derived from PBMCs, sampled before TCRalphabeta/CD19-depleted stem cell transplant. The V and J genes are TRBV10-2 and TRBJ2-5, with D unclear. This TCR was sampled from a boy younger than two with Wiskott-Aldrich syndrome, due to receive a stem cell transplant. For the CDR3, the DNA is TGCGCCAGCAGTGTGGTCTACGGAGAGACCCAGTACTTC. Translating it yields CASSVVYGETQYF.